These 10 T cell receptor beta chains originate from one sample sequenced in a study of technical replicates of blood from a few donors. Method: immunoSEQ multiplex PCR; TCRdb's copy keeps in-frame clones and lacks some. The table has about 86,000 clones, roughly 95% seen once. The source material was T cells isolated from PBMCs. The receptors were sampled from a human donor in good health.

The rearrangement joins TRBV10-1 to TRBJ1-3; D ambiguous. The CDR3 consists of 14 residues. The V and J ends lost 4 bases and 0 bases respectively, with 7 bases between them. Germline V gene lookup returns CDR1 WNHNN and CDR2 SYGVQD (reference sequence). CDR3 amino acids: CASSAAVSGNTIYF. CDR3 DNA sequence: TGCGCCAGCAGTGCGGCGGTCTCTGGAAACACCATATATTTT.

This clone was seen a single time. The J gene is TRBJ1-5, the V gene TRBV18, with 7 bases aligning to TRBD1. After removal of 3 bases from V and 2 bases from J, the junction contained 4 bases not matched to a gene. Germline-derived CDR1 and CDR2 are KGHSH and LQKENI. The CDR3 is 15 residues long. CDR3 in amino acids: CASSPDRDRNQPQHF. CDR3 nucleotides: TGTGCCAGCTCACCCGACAGGGATCGCAATCAGCCCCAGCATTTT.

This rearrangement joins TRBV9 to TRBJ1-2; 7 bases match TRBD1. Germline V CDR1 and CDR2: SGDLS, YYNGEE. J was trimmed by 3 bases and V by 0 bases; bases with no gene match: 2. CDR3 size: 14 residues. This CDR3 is CASSVAQGDYGYTF. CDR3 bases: TGTGCCAGCAGCGTAGCTCAGGGGGACTATGGCTACACCTTC.

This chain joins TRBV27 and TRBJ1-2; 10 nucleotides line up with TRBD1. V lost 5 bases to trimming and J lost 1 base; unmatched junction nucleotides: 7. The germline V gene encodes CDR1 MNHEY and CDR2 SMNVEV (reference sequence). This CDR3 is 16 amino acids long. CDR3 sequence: CASSTPRDRGNYGYTF. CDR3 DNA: TGTGCCAGCAGTACCCCGCGGGACAGGGGTAACTATGGCTACACCTTC.

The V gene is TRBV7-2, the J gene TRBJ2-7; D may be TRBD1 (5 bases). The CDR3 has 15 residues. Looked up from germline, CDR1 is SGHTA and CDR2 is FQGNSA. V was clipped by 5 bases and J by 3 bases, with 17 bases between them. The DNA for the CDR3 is TGTGCCAGCAGCCCCACAGGTACCCAAGGCTACGAGCAGTACTTC. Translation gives CASSPTGTQGYEQYF. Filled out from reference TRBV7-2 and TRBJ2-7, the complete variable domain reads GAGVSQSPSNKVTEKGKDVELRCDPISGHTALYWYRQSLGQGLEFLIYFQGNSAPDKSGLPSDRFSAERTGGSVSTLTIQRTQQEDSAVYLCASSPTGTQGYEQYFGPGTRLTVT.

CDR3 region: CARAQSGERSWNEQFF. CDR3 bases: TGTGCCAGAGCTCAGTCGGGAGAGCGTTCATGGAATGAGCAGTTCTTC. The chain uses TRBV30 and TRBJ2-1, with D tentatively TRBD2 (6 bases). V lost 8 bases, J lost 7 bases, and 27 bases lay in between. Germline CDR1 GTSNPN, CDR2 SVGIG (reference sequence). This CDR3 is built from 16 residues. The full variable domain, completed using reference TRBV30 and TRBJ2-1, is SQTIHQWPATLVQPVGSPLSLECTVEGTSNPNLYWYRQAAGRGLQLLFYSVGIGQISSEVPQNLSASRPQDRQFILSSKKLLLSDSGFYLCARAQSGERSWNEQFFGPGTRLTVL.

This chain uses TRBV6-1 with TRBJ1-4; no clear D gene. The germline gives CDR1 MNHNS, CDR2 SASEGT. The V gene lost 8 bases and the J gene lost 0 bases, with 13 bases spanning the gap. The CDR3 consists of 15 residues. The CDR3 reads CASLWHPATNEKLFF. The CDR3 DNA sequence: TGTGCCAGCCTGTGGCACCCTGCAACTAATGAAAAACTGTTTTTT.

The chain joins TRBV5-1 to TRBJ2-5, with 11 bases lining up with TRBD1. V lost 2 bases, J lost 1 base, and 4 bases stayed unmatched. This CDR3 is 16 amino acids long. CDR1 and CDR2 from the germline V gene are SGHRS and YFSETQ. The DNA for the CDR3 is TGCGCCAGCAGCTTAGGACAGGGGGCAATCCAAGAGACCCAGTACTTC. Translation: CASSLGQGAIQETQYF.

The CDR3 DNA reads TGCAGCGTTGTGATGGGGCCCATTAATTCACCCCTCCACTTT. Its translation: CSVVMGPINSPLHF. This rearrangement joins TRBV29-1 to TRBJ1-6; perhaps TRBD1 as D (5 bases). The CDR3 is 14 amino acids. From germline, CDR1 is SQVTM and CDR2 ANQGSEA. V lost 4 bases and J 6 bases, leaving 13 bases between the germline ends.

Here the CDR3 reads CASSLTASGYYNEQFF. CDR3 nucleotides: TGTGCCAGCAGCTTAACTGCTAGCGGATATTACAATGAGCAGTTCTTC. The gene calls are TRBV11-2 and TRBJ2-1; 7 nucleotides align to TRBD2. CDR1 and CDR2 (germline): SGHAT, FQNNGV. CDR3 size: 16 residues. V trimming: 2 bases; J trimming: 4 bases; junction bases outside the gene matches: 8.